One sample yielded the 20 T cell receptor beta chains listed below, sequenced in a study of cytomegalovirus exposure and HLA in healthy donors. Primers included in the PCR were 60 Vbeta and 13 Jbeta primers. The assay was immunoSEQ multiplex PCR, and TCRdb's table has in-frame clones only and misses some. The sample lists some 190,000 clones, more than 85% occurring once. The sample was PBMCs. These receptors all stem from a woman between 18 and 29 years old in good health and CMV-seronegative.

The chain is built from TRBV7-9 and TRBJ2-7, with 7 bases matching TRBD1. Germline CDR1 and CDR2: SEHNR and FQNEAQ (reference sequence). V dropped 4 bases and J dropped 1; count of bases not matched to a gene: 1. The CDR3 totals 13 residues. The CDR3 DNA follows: TGTGCCAGCAGCTCGGGACAGTCCTACGAGCAGTACTTC. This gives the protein CASSSGQSYEQYF.

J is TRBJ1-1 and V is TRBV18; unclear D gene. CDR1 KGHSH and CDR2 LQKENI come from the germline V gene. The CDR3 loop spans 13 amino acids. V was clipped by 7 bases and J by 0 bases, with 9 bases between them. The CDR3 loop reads CASLPGVNTEAFF. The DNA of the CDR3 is TGTGCCAGCTTACCCGGAGTGAACACTGAAGCTTTCTTT.

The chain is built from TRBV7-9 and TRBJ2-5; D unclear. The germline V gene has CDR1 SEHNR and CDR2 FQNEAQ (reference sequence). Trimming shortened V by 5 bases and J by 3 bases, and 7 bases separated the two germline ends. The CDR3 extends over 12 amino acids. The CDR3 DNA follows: TGTGCCAGCAGCCCGACTGAAGAGACCCAGTACTTC. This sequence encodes CASSPTEETQYF.

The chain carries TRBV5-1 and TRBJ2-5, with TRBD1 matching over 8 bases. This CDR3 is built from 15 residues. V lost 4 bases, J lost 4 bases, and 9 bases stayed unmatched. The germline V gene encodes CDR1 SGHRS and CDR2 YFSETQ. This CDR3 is CASSRTGIGRETQYF. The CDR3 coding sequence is TGCGCCAGCAGCCGGACAGGGATTGGGAGAGAGACCCAGTACTTC.

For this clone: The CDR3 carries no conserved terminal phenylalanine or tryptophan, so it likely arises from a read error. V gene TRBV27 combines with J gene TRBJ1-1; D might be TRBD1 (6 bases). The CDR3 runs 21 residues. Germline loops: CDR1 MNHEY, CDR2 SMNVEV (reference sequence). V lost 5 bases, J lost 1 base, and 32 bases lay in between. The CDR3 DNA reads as TGTGCCAGCAGTACCAGACTTTGGGACGGGGGGGCTTCACGACAGAACACTGAAGCTTTCCTT. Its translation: CASSTRLWDGGASRQNTEAFL.

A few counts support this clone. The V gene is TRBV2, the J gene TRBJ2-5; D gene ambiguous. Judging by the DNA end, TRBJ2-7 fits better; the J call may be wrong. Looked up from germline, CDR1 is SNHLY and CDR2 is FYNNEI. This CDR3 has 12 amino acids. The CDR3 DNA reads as TGTGCCAGCACTACCGACTCCTACGAGCAGTACTTC. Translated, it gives CASTTDSYEQYF.

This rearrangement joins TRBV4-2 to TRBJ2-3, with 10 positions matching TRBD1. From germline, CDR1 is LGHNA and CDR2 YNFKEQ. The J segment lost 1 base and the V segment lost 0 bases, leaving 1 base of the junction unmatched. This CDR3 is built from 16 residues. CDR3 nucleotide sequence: TGTGCCAGCAGCCAAGAAGGACAGGGGGGCACAGATACGCAGTATTTT. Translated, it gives CASSQEGQGGTDTQYF.

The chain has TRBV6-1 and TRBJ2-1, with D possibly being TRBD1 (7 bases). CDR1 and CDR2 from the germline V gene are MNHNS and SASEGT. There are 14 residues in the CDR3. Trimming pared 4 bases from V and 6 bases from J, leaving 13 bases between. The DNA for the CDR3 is TGTGCCAGCAGTGTCCGACAGGGAGGCAATGAGCAGTTCTTC. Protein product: CASSVRQGGNEQFF.

This chain's CDR3 is CASSLSFQETQYF. CDR3 in DNA: TGTGCCAGCAGCTTGTCATTCCAAGAGACCCAGTACTTC. The chain has TRBV7-8 and TRBJ2-5; D remains unclear. V lost 3 bases and J lost 1, with 6 bases in between. The CDR3 totals 13 residues. Germline V lookup: CDR1 SGHVS, CDR2 FQNEAQ.

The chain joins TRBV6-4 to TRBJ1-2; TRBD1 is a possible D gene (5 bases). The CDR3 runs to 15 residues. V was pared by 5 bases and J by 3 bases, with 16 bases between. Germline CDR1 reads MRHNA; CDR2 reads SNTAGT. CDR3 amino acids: CASSPDRESDYGYTF. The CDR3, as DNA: TGTGCCAGCAGTCCCGACAGAGAATCTGACTATGGCTACACCTTC.

The CDR3 is CASRVTSGFSYEQYF. CDR3 coding DNA: TGTGCCAGCAGGGTCACTAGCGGATTCTCCTACGAGCAGTACTTC. The V call is TRBV6-1, the J call TRBJ2-7; 8 bases agree with TRBD2. The CDR3 is made up of 15 amino acids. The V gene end was trimmed by 6 bases and the J gene end by 0 bases; junction bases not matched to a gene: 7. Germline V gives CDR1 MNHNS, CDR2 SASEGT.

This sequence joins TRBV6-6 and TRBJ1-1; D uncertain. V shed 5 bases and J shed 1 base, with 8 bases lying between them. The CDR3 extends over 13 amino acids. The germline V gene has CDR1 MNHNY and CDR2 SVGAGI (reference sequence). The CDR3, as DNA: TGTGCCAGCAGTGCAGAAACGAACACTGAAGCTTTCTTT. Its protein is CASSAETNTEAFF.

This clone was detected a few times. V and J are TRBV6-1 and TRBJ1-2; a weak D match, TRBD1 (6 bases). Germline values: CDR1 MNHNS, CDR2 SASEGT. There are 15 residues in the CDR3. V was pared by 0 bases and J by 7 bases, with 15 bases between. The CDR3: CASSEARAPGAGYTF. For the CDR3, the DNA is TGTGCCAGCAGTGAAGCGCGGGCGCCAGGGGCTGGCTACACCTTC.

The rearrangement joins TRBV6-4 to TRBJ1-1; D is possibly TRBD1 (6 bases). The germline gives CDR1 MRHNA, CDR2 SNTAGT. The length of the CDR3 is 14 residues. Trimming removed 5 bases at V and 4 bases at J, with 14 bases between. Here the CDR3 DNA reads TGTGCCAGCAGTCCCGGGGGGGCGGGCACTGAAGCTTTCTTT. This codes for CASSPGGAGTEAFF.

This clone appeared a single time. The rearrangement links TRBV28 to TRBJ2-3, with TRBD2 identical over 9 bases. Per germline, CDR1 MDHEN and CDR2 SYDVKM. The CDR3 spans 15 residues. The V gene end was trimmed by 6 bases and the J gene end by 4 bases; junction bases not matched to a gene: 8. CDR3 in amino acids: CASSDSGGGADTQYF. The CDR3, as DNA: TGTGCCAGCAGCGATAGCGGGGGCGGGGCAGATACGCAGTATTTT.

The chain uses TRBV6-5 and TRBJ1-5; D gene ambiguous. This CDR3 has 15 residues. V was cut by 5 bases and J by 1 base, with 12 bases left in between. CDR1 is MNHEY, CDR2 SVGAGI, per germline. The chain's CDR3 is CASSGGWQSNQPQHF. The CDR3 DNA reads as TGTGCCAGCAGTGGCGGGTGGCAGAGCAATCAGCCCCAGCATTTT.

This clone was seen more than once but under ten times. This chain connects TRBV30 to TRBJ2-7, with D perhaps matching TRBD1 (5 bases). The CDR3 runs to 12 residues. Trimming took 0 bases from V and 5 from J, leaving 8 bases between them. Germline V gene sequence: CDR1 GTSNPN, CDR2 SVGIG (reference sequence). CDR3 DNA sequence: TGTGCCTGGAGTGTACAAGGGGACGAGCAGTACTTC. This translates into CAWSVQGDEQYF.

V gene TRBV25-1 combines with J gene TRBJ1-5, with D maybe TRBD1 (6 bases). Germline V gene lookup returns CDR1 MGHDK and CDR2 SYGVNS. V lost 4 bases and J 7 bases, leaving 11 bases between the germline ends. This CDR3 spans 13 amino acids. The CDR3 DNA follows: TGTGCCAGCAGTGGTTCAGGGGCCCAGCCCCAGCATTTT. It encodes CASSGSGAQPQHF.

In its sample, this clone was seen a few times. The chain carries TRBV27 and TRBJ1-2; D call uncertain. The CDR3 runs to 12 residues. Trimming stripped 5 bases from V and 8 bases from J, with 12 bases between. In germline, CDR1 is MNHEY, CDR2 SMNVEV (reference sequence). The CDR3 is CASSTGEGGYTF. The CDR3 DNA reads TGTGCCAGCAGTACCGGGGAGGGCGGCTACACCTTC.

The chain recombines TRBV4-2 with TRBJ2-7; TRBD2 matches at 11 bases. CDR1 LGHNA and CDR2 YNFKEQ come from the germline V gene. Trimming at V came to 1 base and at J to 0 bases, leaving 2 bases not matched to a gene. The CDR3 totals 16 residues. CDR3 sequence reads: CASSQVGTSGSYEQYF. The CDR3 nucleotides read TGTGCCAGCAGCCAAGTAGGGACTAGCGGCTCCTACGAGCAGTACTTC.